The next 18 T cell receptor beta chains were all read from a single sample in a study of cytomegalovirus exposure and HLA in healthy donors (dated by TCRdb to the late 2010s). The library was made by the immunoSEQ multiplex PCR assay. For the multiplex PCR, a mixture combining 60 forward primers for TCR Vbeta segments and 13 reverse primers for TCR Jbeta segments was used. TCRdb carries this immuneACCESS record with in-frame sequences only. Its versions omit some clonotypes, under half of them owing to an unresolved V gene in the studies checked, with the rest unexplained. The sample includes about 280,000 clones, with 80% to 90% observed a single time. Approximately 2.4% of the sample goes to the ten largest clones. Sequences were obtained from PBMCs. The receptor set was obtained from a young woman in good health and CMV-seronegative.

This chain connects TRBV12-5 to TRBJ2-5; perhaps TRBD2 as D (6 bases). V was shortened by 7 bases and J by 3 bases, with 12 bases between the two germline ends. This CDR3 has 13 residues. Germline V gives CDR1 LGHNT, CDR2 FRNRAP. Here the CDR3 DNA reads TGTGCTAGTGCCCAAGGGACTGAAGAGACCCAGTACTTC. The encoded protein is CASAQGTEETQYF.

The chain joins TRBV6-6 to TRBJ1-4, with TRBD1 identical over 7 bases. The V and J ends lost 0 bases and 8 bases, in that order; junction bases with no gene match: 6. There are 15 residues in the CDR3. Germline V gene lookup returns CDR1 MNHNY and CDR2 SVGAGI (reference sequence). CDR3 coding DNA: TGTGCCAGCAGTTACTCGACAGGGCATTACGAAAAACTGTTTTTT. Its protein is CASSYSTGHYEKLFF.

This sequence joins TRBV10-2 and TRBJ1-2; possible D gene TRBD1, 5 bases. The germline V and J ends were trimmed by 0 bases and 1 base, with 12 bases remaining between them. This CDR3 contains 16 residues. CDR1 and CDR2 from the germline V gene are WSHSY and SAAADI. The CDR3 bases are TGCGCCAGCAGTGAGTCGATAGGGGCGGTTAACTATGGCTACACCTTC. Translated, it gives CASSESIGAVNYGYTF.

The rearrangement uses TRBV13 and TRBJ2-7, with 8 positions matching TRBD1. CDR3 length equals 18 residues. Trimming removed 0 bases from V and 4 bases from J; junction bases left unmatched: 14. Per the germline V gene, CDR1 is PRHDT and CDR2 is FYEKMQ (reference sequence). The CDR3 DNA reads as TGTGCCAGCAGCTTAGGCCTTATCGGCAGGGGGCAATTTTACGAGCAGTACTTC. As protein: CASSLGLIGRGQFYEQYF. Together with reference TRBV13 and TRBJ2-7, the CDR3 gives the full variable domain: AAGVIQSPRHLIKEKRETATLKCYPIPRHDTVYWYQQGPGQDPQFLISFYEKMQSDKGSIPDRFSAQQFSDYHSELNMSSLELGDSALYFCASSLGLIGRGQFYEQYFGPGTRLTVT.

CDR3 in amino acids: CASSSAETGNEQFF. In DNA form, the CDR3 reads TGTGCCAGCAGCTCCGCCGAAACTGGCAATGAGCAGTTCTTC. This chain links TRBV11-3 with TRBJ2-1; D is unresolved. Germline V gene lookup returns CDR1 SGHNT and CDR2 YENEEA. V lost 4 bases and J 6 bases, leaving 13 bases between the germline ends. The CDR3 is 14 amino acids. The entire variable domain, with the rest obtained from reference TRBV11-3 and TRBJ2-1, is as follows: EAGVVQSPRYKIIEKKQPVAFWCNPISGHNTLYWYLQNLGQGPELLIRYENEEAVDDSQLPKDRFSAERLKGVDSTLKIQPAELGDSAVYLCASSSAETGNEQFFGPGTRLTVL.

This chain connects TRBV5-1 to TRBJ2-7, with 9 bases matching TRBD1. Trimming removed 0 bases from V and 5 bases from J; junction bases left unmatched: 0. The germline CDR1 and CDR2 sequences are SGHRS and YFSETQ. The CDR3 is 13 residues long. CDR3 nucleotides: TGCGCCAGCAGCTTGGGGACAGGGGACGAGCAGTACTTC. This gives the protein CASSLGTGDEQYF.

This clone was seen just once. V usage is TRBV5-6 and J usage is TRBJ1-2, with D uncertain. The CDR3 spans 18 residues. Trimming left V 4 bases short and J 2 bases short, with 24 bases between. Germline V gene lookup returns CDR1 SGHDT and CDR2 YYEEEE. The CDR3 loop reads CASSPSVLGAHLNYGYTF. The CDR3 coding sequence is TGTGCCAGCAGCCCGAGTGTTTTGGGAGCCCACCTGAACTATGGCTACACCTTC.

Here the CDR3 reads CASSENRVNGYTF. The CDR3 DNA sequence: TGTGCCAGCAGTGAAAACAGGGTGAATGGCTACACCTTC. J is TRBJ1-2 and V is TRBV2; possible D gene TRBD1, 6 bases. V was shortened by 2 bases and J by 6 bases, with 10 bases between the two germline ends. Germline V lookup: CDR1 SNHLY, CDR2 FYNNEI. CDR3 size: 13 residues.

The chain has TRBV20-1 and TRBJ2-7; D remains ambiguous. Germline V gene sequence: CDR1 DFQATT, CDR2 SNEGSKA (reference sequence). V was cut by 2 bases and J by 6 bases, with 8 bases left in between. This CDR3 has 11 amino acids. The CDR3 reads CSARRSFEQYF. The CDR3 DNA is TGCAGTGCTAGACGTAGTTTCGAGCAGTACTTC.

This clone was seen a few times. The chain employs TRBV7-9 and TRBJ1-4; 9 bases fit TRBD1. V gave up 7 bases and J gave up 10 bases; unmatched junction bases: 16. Germline V gene lookup returns CDR1 SEHNR and CDR2 FQNEAQ (reference sequence). This CDR3 spans 16 amino acids. In nucleotides, the CDR3 is TGTGCCAGCATGCCACCCTCCGGGACAGGGATGGGAAAACTGTTTTTT. This encodes CASMPPSGTGMGKLFF.

The V and J genes are TRBV19 and TRBJ1-5, with TRBD1 matching over 10 bases. J was trimmed by 5 bases and V by 4 bases; bases with no gene match: 14. Germline V CDR1 and CDR2: LNHDA, SQIVND (reference sequence). This CDR3 spans 18 amino acids. CDR3 loop: CASSNADRGTPGDQPQHF. The DNA of the CDR3 is TGTGCCAGTAGTAATGCGGACAGGGGGACCCCTGGGGATCAGCCCCAGCATTTT.

The rearrangement joins TRBV5-6 to TRBJ2-7, with TRBD1 matching over 8 bases. J gave up 6 bases and V 4 bases, and 6 bases lay outside the gene matches. This CDR3 region has 13 residues. Looked up from germline, CDR1 is SGHDT and CDR2 is YYEEEE. CDR3 nucleotides: TGTGCCAGCAGCCAGGGGGCAGGAGTCGAGCAGTACTTC. Protein product: CASSQGAGVEQYF.

The chain uses TRBV18 and TRBJ1-1; the match to TRBD1 covers 7 bases. J gave up 3 bases and V 3 bases, and 7 bases lay outside the gene matches. Germline V gene lookup returns CDR1 KGHSH and CDR2 LQKENI. The CDR3 is made up of 15 amino acids. The CDR3 coding sequence is TGTGCCAGCTCACCCTATCAAGACAGGGACACTGAAGCTTTCTTT. Translating gives CASSPYQDRDTEAFF.

This rearrangement joins TRBV5-1 to TRBJ1-6, with 8 bases fitting TRBD1. The length of the CDR3 is 15 residues. J lost 6 bases, V lost 4 bases, and 6 bases had no gene match. Germline CDR1 reads SGHRS; CDR2 reads YFSETQ. The CDR3 sequence is CASSGSGGSNSPLHF. The CDR3 nucleotides read TGCGCCAGCAGCGGCTCAGGGGGCTCTAATTCACCCCTCCACTTT.

V is TRBV9 and J is TRBJ1-2; D remains unclear. The CDR3 is 15 residues long. Germline values: CDR1 SGDLS, CDR2 YYNGEE. Trimming pared 3 bases from V and 0 bases from J, leaving 12 bases between. DNA of the CDR3: TGTGCCAGCAGCGGGTGGACTCCCACTAACTATGGCTACACCTTC. Its translation is CASSGWTPTNYGYTF.

This clone has only one observation. CDR3 residues: CASLGQGKNSPLHF. For the CDR3, the DNA is TGTGCCAGCCTCGGACAGGGTAAAAATTCACCCCTCCACTTT. The chain has TRBV28 and TRBJ1-6; 8 bases agree with TRBD1. CDR3 length equals 14 residues. Looked up from germline, CDR1 is MDHEN and CDR2 is SYDVKM. The J segment lost 7 bases and the V segment lost 8 bases, leaving 7 bases of the junction unmatched.

The gene calls are TRBV10-1 and TRBJ1-1; 8 bases are a match to TRBD1. The length of the CDR3 is 13 residues. J gave up 3 bases and V 6 bases, and 3 bases lay outside the gene matches. CDR1 and CDR2 from the germline V gene are WNHNN and SYGVQD (reference sequence). CDR3 protein: CASRQGVDTEAFF. DNA of the CDR3: TGCGCCAGCAGACAGGGGGTGGACACTGAAGCTTTCTTT.

Note on this clone: Other nucleotide sequences in the sample specify the same CDR3. This chain connects TRBV5-6 to TRBJ2-5; D unclear. This CDR3 has 11 amino acids. V lost 0 bases and J 5 bases, leaving 2 bases between the germline ends. Germline CDR1 and CDR2: SGHDT and YYEEEE. The CDR3 bases are TGTGCCAGCAGCTTGGCGGAGACCCAGTACTTC. The encoded protein is CASSLAETQYF.